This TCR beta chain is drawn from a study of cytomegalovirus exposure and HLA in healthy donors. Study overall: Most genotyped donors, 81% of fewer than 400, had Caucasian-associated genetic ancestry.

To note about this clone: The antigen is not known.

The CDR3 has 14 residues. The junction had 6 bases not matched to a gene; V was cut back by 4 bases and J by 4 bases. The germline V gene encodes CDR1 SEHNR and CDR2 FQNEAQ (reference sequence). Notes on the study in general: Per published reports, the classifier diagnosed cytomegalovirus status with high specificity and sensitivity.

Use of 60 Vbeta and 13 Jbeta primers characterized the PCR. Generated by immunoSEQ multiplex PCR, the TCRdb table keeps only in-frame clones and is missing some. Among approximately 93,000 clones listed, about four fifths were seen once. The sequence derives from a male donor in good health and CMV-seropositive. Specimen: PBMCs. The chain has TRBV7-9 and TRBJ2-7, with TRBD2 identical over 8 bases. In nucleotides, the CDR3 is TGTGCCAGCAGCTCTCCGGGACTAGGGTACGAGCAGTACTTC. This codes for CASSSPGLGYEQYF.